A selection of T cell receptor beta chains follows, all from one sample in a study of vaccination effects on CD4 cells after COVID-19. Their antigen targets remain unknown. This table comes from immunoSEQ multiplex PCR, and its TCRdb copy is limited to in-frame clones, with some not included. The sample lists around 26,000 clones; roughly 75% were seen once. The starting material was CD4+ T cells from PBMCs cultured without peptide, obtained before COVID-19 vaccination. The receptors stem from a human donor who received a COVID-19 vaccine. Each CDR3 is given with its conserved first and last residue. The D gene is left open where the match is weak. A row's size may be missing; if present it is once, few, many or a size class.

>NA|16|TRBJ2-1|NA|TRBV12-5
TGTGCTAGTGGTCCCGGGACCGCTAGCTCCTACAATGAGCAGTTCTTC
CASGPGTASSYNEQFF
>few|15|TRBJ2-5|TRBD1|TRBV19
TGTGCCAGTAGTATGGTTACAGGGGGCACAGAGACCCAGTACTTC
CASSMVTGGTETQYF
>few|16|TRBJ1-6|NA|TRBV5-4
TGTGCCAGCAGCTTATCCTCGGGGGGGGTAGGGTCACCCCTCCACTTT
CASSLSSGGVGSPLHF
>NA|15|TRBJ2-1|TRBD2|TRBV6-1
TGTGCCAGCAGTGAGGGGCCGGGAGGTAGAAATGAGCAGTTCTTC
CASSEGPGGRNEQFF
>NA|14|TRBJ2-7|NA|TRBV7-2
TGTGCCAGCAGCTTGGGGGGAGTCGGATCCGAGCAGTACTTC
CASSLGGVGSEQYF
>NA|13|TRBJ2-7|NA|TRBV18
TGTGCCAGCTCACCCGCAGATGCCTACGAGCAGTACTTC
CASSPADAYEQYF
>NA|15|TRBJ1-1|NA|TRBV5-5
TGTGCCAGCAGCTTGCGGATTTTCGGAGACACTGAAGCTTTCTTT
CASSLRIFGDTEAFF
>NA|15|TRBJ1-4|NA|TRBV7-8
TGTGCCAGCAGCTCCGCCAGAATTACTAATGAAAAACTGTTTTTT
CASSSARITNEKLFF
>few|13|TRBJ1-2|NA|TRBV27
TGTGCCAGCAGTCAGAGGGGTCCCTATGGCTACACCTTC
CASSQRGPYGYTF
>NA|15|TRBJ1-1|NA|TRBV19
TGTGCCAGTAGCCCTCGGACCCTTACAAACACTGAAGCTTTCTTT
CASSPRTLTNTEAFF
>NA|17|TRBJ2-3|TRBD2|TRBV5-4
TGTGCCAGCAGCTTGCAAGCGGGGGGGTTTGGCACAGATACGCAGTATTTT
CASSLQAGGFGTDTQYF
>NA|19|TRBJ1-5|NA|TRBV28
TGTGCCAGCAGTTTAAGGGTTGGTGCCGCACCCCTGCCTAATCAGCCCCAGCATTTT
CASSLRVGAAPLPNQPQHF
>NA|17|TRBJ2-1|TRBD2|TRBV5-1
TGCGCCAGCAGCTCGGGCCGTGGGGCGGGGGGGTACAATGAGCAGTTCTTC
CASSSGRGAGGYNEQFF
>few|14|TRBJ2-7|NA|TRBV29-1
TGCAGCGTTGATTGGCCAGGGGCCCCCTACGAGCAGTACTTC
CSVDWPGAPYEQYF
>NA|14|TRBJ2-4|NA|TRBV5-6
TGTGCCAGCAGCTTGCGCCAGGGAGGAGGCATTCAGTACTTC
CASSLRQGGGIQYF
>NA|15|TRBJ1-2|TRBD1|TRBV7-2
TGTGCCAGCAGCTTAGAGGGCAGGGGGAGCTATGGCTACACCTTC
CASSLEGRGSYGYTF
>NA|13|TRBJ2-7|NA|TRBV7-2
TGTGCCAGCAGCACCGGACCAACCTACGAGCAGTACTTC
CASSTGPTYEQYF
>NA|15|TRBJ1-2|NA|TRBV2
TGTGCCAGCAGTGAAGAGGGGGGTACTAACTATGGCTACACCTTC
CASSEEGGTNYGYTF
>few|13|TRBJ1-2|TRBD1|TRBV5-8
TGTGCCAGCAGGGGACAGGGGGCCTATGGCTACACCTTC
CASRGQGAYGYTF
>NA|14|TRBJ2-7|NA|TRBV28
TGTGCCAGCAGTGGTCAGTCTTCCCCCTACGAGCAGTACTTC
CASSGQSSPYEQYF
>NA|14|TRBJ2-7|TRBD1|TRBV6-5
TGTGCCAGCAGGAGACAGGGTTACTCCTACGAGCAGTACTTC
CASRRQGYSYEQYF
>NA|15|TRBJ1-1|NA|TRBV4-3
TGCGCCAGCAGCCGCCTGGAGAGGGGTGGCACTGAAGCTTTCTTT
CASSRLERGGTEAFF
>NA|15|TRBJ2-4|TRBD2|TRBV30
TGTGCCTGGAGTGTCAGCGGGAACGTCAAAAACATTCAGTACTTC
CAWSVSGNVKNIQYF
>NA|14|TRBJ1-4|TRBD1|TRBV20-1
TGCAGTGCTAGTAGGCCAGGGGGAGGTGAAAAACTGTTTTTT
CSASRPGGGEKLFF
>NA|17|TRBJ2-3|TRBD2|TRBV27
TGTGCCAGCAGTGGACTAGCGGGGGTCTGGGGCACAGATACGCAGTATTTT
CASSGLAGVWGTDTQYF
>NA|13|TRBJ2-7|NA|TRBV10-3
TGTGCCATCAGTGACCCCGGTTTCTACGAGCAGTACTTC
CAISDPGFYEQYF
>NA|13|TRBJ1-5|NA|TRBV18
TGTGCCAGCTCACTAGAGGAAGGTCAGCCCCAGCATTTT
CASSLEEGQPQHF
>NA|13|TRBJ1-1|NA|TRBV28
TGTGCCACAACAGGGTTCGAGAACACTGAAGCTTTCTTT
CATTGFENTEAFF
>NA|17|TRBJ2-3|TRBD2|TRBV4-1
TGCGCCAGCAGCCAGGCAACTAGCGGGGGGATCACAGATACGCAGTATTTT
CASSQATSGGITDTQYF